The T cell receptor beta chain under discussion was sequenced for a study of glioma-infiltrating T cells after dendritic cell vaccination. The PCR used 60 V beta and 13 J beta primers. This table comes from immunoSEQ multiplex PCR, and its TCRdb copy is limited to in-frame clones, with some not included. The data show about 96,000 clones, with around three quarters seen just once and over 5% held by the top ten. Germline V lookup: CDR1 SQVTM, CDR2 ANQGSEA. CDR3 size: 13 residues. V trimming: 7 bases; J trimming: 4 bases; junction bases outside the gene matches: 6. The genes are TRBV29-1 and TRBJ1-5, with 8 bases lining up with TRBD1. The sequence was obtained from a human donor with glioblastoma. Here the sequenced sample was blood, taken before dendritic cell vaccination. CDR3 sequence reads: CSAQQGENQPQHF. CDR3 sequence (DNA): TGCAGCGCCCAACAGGGGGAGAATCAGCCCCAGCATTTT.